This T cell receptor beta chain was captured by sequencing in a study of blood T cell repertoires in COVID-19. Method: immunoSEQ multiplex PCR; TCRdb's copy keeps in-frame clones and lacks some. The sample holds some 35,000 clones; 83% are singletons and the top ten take 3.6%. Germline lookup yields CDR1 SGHTA and CDR2 FQGNSA. The CDR3 contains 15 residues. V lost 2 bases to trimming and J lost 4 bases, with 14 bases between them. The source is a middle-aged man with acute or convalescent COVID-19. Source material: peripheral blood. J is TRBJ1-1 and V is TRBV7-2, with D possibly being TRBD1 (6 bases). This CDR3 is CASSLNQGRVTEAFF. In nucleotides, the CDR3 is TGTGCCAGCAGCTTAAATCAGGGGAGGGTCACTGAAGCTTTCTTT. Drawing the rest from reference TRBV7-2 and TRBJ1-1, the complete variable domain is GAGVSQSPSNKVTEKGKDVELRCDPISGHTALYWYRQSLGQGLEFLIYFQGNSAPDKSGLPSDRFSAERTGGSVSTLTIQRTQQEDSAVYLCASSLNQGRVTEAFFGQGTRLTVV.